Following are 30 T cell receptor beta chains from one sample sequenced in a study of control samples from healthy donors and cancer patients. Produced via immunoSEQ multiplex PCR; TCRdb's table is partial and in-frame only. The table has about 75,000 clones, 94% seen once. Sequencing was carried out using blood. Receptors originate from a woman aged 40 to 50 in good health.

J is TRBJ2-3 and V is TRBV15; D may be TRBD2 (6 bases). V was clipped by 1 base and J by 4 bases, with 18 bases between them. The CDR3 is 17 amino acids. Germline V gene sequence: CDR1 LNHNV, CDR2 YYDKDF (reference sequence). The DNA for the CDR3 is TGTGCCACCAGCAGAGTGGCACTAGCCCAGGGAGCAGATACGCAGTATTTT. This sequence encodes CATSRVALAQGADTQYF.

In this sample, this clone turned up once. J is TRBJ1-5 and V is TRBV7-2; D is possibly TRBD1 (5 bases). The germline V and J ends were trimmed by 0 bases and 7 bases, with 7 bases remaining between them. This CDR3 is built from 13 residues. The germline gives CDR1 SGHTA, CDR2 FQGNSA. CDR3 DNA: TGTGCCAGCAGCTTAGCCCGACAGCAGCCCCAGCATTTT. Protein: CASSLARQQPQHF.

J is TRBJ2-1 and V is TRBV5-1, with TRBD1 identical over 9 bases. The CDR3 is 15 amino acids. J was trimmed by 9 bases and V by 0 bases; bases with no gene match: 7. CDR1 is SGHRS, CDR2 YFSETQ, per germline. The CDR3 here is CASSLADRGVSEQFF. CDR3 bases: TGCGCCAGCAGCTTGGCCGACAGGGGGGTCAGTGAGCAGTTCTTC. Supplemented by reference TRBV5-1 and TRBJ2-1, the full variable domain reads KAGVTQTPRYLIKTRGQQVTLSCSPISGHRSVSWYQQTPGQGLQFLFEYFSETQRNKGNFPGRFSGRQFSNSRSEMNVSTLELGDSALYLCASSLADRGVSEQFFGPGTRLTVL.

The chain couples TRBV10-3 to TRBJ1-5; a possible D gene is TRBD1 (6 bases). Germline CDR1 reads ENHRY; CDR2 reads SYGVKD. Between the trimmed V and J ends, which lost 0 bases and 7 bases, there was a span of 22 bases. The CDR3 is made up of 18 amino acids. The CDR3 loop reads CAISESGGTGPFGQPQHF. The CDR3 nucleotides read TGTGCCATCAGTGAGTCGGGGGGCACAGGGCCATTTGGGCAGCCCCAGCATTTT.

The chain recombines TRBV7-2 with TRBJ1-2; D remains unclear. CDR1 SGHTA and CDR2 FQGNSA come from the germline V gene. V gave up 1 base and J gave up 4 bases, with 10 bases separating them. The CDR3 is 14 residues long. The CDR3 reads CASSLGSLGYGYTF. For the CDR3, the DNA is TGTGCCAGCAGCTTAGGAAGCCTAGGCTATGGCTACACCTTC.

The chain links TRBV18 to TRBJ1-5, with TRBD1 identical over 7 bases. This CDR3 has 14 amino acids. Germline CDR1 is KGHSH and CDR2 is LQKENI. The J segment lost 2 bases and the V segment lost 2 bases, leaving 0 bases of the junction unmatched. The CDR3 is CASSPTGGNQPQHF. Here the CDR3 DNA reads TGTGCCAGCTCACCAACAGGGGGCAATCAGCCCCAGCATTTT.

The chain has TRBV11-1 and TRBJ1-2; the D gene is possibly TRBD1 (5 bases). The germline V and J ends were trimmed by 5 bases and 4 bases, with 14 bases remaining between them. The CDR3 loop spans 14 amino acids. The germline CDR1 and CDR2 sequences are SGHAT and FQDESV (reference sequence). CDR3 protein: CASSLPGATYGYTF. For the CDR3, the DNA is TGTGCCAGCAGCCTACCCGGGGCCACCTATGGCTACACCTTC.

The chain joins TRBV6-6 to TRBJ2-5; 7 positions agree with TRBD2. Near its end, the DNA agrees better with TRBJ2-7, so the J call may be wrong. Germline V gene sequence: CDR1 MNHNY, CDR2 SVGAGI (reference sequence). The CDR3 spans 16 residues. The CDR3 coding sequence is TGTGCCAGCACTTCCTTCCGCGGACTAGTGTTGGGCGAGCAGTACTTC. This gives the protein CASTSFRGLVLGEQYF.

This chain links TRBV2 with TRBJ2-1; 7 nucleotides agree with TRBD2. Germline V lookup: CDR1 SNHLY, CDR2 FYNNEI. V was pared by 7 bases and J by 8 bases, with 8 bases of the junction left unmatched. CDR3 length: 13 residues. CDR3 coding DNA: TGTGCCAGCATGGCGGGAGATATCGATGAGCAGTTCTTC. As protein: CASMAGDIDEQFF.

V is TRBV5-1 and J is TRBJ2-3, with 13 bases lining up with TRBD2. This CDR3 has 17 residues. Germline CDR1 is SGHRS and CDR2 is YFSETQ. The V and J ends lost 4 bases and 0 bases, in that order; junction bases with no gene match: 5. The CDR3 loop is CASSGGLAGPSTDTQYF. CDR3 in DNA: TGCGCCAGCAGCGGGGGACTAGCGGGGCCTAGCACAGATACGCAGTATTTT.

CDR3 DNA: TGCGCCAGCAGCTTGGTTGCAGGGCTTATGACTGAAGCTTTCTTT. This encodes CASSLVAGLMTEAFF. The chain joins TRBV5-1 to TRBJ1-1, with D tentatively TRBD1 (5 bases). Germline assignment: CDR1 SGHRS and CDR2 YFSETQ. V gave up 0 bases and J gave up 5 bases, with 14 bases separating them. This CDR3 region has 15 residues.

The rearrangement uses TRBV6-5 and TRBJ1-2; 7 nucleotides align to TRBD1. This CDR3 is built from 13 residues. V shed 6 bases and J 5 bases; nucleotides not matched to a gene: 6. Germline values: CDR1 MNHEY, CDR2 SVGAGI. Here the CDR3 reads CASRWPTGYGYTF. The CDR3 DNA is TGTGCCAGCAGATGGCCGACAGGGTATGGCTACACCTTC.

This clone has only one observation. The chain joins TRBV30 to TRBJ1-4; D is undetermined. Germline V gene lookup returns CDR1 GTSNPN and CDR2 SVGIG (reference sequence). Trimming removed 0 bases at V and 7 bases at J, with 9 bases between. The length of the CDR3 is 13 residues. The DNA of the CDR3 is TGTGCCTGGAGTGTAAGGGCGGCTGAAAAACTGTTTTTT. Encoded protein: CAWSVRAAEKLFF.

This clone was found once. For the CDR3, the DNA is TGTGCCAGCAGCCAAGAATCCCAGACCCAGTACTTC. It yields the protein CASSQESQTQYF. The chain uses TRBV3-1 (or the pseudogene TRBV3-2) and TRBJ2-5; D is ambiguous. CDR3 size: 12 residues. Germline values: CDR1 LGHDT, CDR2 YNNKEL (reference sequence). The germline V and J ends were trimmed by 0 bases and 6 bases, with 5 bases remaining between them.

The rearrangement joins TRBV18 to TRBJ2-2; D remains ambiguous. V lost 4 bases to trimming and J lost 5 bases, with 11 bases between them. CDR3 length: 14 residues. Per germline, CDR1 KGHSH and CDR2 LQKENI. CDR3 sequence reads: CASSQLTETGELFF. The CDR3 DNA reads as TGTGCCAGCTCACAACTGACCGAAACCGGGGAGCTGTTTTTT. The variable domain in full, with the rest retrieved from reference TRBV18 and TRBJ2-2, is NAGVMQNPRHLVRRRGQEARLRCSPMKGHSHVYWYRQLPEEGLKFMVYLQKENIIDESGMPKERFSAEFPKEGPSILRIQQVVRGDSAAYFCASSQLTETGELFFGEGSRLTVL.

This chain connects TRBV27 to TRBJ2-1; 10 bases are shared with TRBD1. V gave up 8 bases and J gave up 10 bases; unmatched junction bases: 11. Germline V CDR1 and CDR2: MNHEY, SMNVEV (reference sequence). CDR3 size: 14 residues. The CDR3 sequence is CASAEWDRGKEQFF. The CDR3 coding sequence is TGTGCCAGCGCTGAGTGGGACAGGGGAAAGGAGCAGTTCTTC.

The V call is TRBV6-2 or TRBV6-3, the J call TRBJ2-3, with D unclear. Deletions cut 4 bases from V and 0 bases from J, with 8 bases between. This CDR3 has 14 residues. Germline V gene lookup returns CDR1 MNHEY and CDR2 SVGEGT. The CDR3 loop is CASSWSDSTDTQYF. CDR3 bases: TGTGCCAGCAGTTGGAGCGATAGCACAGATACGCAGTATTTT.

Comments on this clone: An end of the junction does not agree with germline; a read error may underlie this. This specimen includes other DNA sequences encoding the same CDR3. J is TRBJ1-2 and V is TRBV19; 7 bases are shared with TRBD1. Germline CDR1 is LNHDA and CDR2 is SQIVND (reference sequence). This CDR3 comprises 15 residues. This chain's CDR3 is CASSTSTGWAEIYTF. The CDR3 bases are TGCGCCAGTAGTACTTCGACAGGGTGGGCGGAAATCTACACCTTC.

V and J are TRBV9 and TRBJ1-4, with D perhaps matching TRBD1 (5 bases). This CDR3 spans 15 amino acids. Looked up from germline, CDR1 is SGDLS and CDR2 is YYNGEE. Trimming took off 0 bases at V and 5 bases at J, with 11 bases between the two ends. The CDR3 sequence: CASSVGGGFNEKLFF. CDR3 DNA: TGTGCCAGCAGCGTAGGTGGGGGATTCAATGAAAAACTGTTTTTT.

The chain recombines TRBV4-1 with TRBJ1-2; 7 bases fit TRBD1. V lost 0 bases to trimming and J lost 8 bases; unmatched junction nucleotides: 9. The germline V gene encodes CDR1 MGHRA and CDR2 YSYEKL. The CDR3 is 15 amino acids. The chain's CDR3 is CASSQENRGSGGYTF. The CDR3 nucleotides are TGCGCCAGCAGCCAAGAAAACAGGGGCTCGGGCGGCTACACCTTC.

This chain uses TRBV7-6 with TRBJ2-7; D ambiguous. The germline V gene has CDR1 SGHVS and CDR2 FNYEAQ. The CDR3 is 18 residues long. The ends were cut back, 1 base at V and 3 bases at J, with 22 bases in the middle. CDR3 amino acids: CASSLVKGGHLFLYEQYF. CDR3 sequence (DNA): TGTGCCAGCAGCTTAGTGAAGGGCGGCCACCTCTTCCTCTACGAGCAGTACTTC.

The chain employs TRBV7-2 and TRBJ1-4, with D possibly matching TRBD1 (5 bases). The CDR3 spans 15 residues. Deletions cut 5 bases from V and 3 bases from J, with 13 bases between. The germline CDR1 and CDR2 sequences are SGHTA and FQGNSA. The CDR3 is CASSRSGTANEKLFF. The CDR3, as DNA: TGTGCCAGCAGCCGTTCCGGGACGGCTAATGAAAAACTGTTTTTT.

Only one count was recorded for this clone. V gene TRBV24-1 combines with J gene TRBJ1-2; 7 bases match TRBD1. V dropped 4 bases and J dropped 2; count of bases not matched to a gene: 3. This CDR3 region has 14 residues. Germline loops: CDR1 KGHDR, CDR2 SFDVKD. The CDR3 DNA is TGTGCCACCAGTGACTCACAGGGGAACTATGGCTACACCTTC. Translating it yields CATSDSQGNYGYTF.

As DNA, the CDR3 is TGCGCCAGCAGCTCGACAGGGGCCCTCCAAGAGACCCAGTACTTC. This encodes CASSSTGALQETQYF. The chain carries TRBV5-1 and TRBJ2-5; TRBD1 agrees at 8 bases. This CDR3 contains 15 residues. After removal of 3 bases from V and 1 base from J, the junction contained 5 bases not matched to a gene. Looked up from germline, CDR1 is SGHRS and CDR2 is YFSETQ.

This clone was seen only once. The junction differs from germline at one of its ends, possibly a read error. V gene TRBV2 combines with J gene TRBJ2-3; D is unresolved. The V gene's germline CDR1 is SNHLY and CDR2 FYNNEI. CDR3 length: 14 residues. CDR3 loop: CASIELGKTDTQYF. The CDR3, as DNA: TGTGCCAGCATTGAACTGGGGAAGACAGATACGCAGTATTTT.

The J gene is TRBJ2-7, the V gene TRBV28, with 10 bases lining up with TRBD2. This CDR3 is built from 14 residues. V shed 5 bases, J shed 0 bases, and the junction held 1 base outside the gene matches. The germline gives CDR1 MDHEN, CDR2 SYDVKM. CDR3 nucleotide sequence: TGTGCCAGCAGTCGACTAGCGGGCTCCTACGAGCAGTACTTC. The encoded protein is CASSRLAGSYEQYF.

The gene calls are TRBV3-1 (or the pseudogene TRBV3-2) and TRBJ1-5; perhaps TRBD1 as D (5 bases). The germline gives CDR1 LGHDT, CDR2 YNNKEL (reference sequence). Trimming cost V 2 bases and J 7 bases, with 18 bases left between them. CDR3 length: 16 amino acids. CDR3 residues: CASSQNPQVGDQPQHF. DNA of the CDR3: TGTGCCAGCAGCCAAAACCCACAGGTGGGGGACCAGCCCCAGCATTTT.

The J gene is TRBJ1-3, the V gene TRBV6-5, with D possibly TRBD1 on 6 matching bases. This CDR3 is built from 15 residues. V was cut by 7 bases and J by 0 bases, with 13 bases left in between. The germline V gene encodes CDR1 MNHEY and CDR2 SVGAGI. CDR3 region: CASTRTVLSGNTIYF. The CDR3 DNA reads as TGTGCCAGCACCCGGACAGTACTCTCTGGAAACACCATATATTTT.

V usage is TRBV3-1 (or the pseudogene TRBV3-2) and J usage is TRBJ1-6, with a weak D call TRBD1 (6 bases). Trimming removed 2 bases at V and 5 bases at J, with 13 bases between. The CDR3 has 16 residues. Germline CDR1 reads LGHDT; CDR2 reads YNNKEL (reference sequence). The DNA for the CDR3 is TGTGCCAGCAGCCAAAGGTTAGGACAGAATAATTCACCCCTCCACTTT. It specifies CASSQRLGQNNSPLHF.

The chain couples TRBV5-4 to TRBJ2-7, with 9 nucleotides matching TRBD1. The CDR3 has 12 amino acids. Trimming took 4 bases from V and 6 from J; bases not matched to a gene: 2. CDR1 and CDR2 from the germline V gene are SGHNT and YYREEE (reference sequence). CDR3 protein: CASSRTGVEQYF. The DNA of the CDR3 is TGTGCCAGCAGCCGGACAGGGGTCGAGCAGTACTTC.